This T cell receptor (beta chain) appears in the sequencing data of a study of cytomegalovirus exposure and HLA in healthy donors. Between the trimmed V and J ends, which lost 4 bases and 1 base, there was a span of 14 bases. From germline, CDR1 is SGDLS and CDR2 YYNGEE. This CDR3 has 15 amino acids. Sequencing was performed with immunoSEQ multiplex PCR; in TCRdb, only in-frame clones are kept and a portion is missing. This table has over 90,000 clones, about 95% appearing once. The receptor comes from a woman aged 18-35 years in good health and CMV-seronegative. Sequencing was performed on PBMCs. The rearrangement joins TRBV9 to TRBJ1-1; TRBD1 might be the D (6 bases). CDR3 loop: CASSPRQDSNTEAFF. The CDR3 DNA sequence: TGTGCCAGCAGCCCGCGACAGGACTCGAACACTGAAGCTTTCTTT.